Presented here are 3 T cell receptor beta chains from one specimen sequenced in a study of OX40 agonist ivuxolimab in advanced cancers. Clones were sequenced by immunoSEQ multiplex PCR, and TCRdb holds only the in-frame ones, with some missing. Among about 120,000 clones listed, more than 70% were seen once. The sample was CD4+ or CD8+ T cells sorted from blood, taken in a trial of the OX40 agonist ivuxolimab. The origin of the receptors is an adult with an advanced solid tumor such as melanoma, head and neck, liver or kidney cancer.

The gene calls are TRBV30 and TRBJ1-5, with D perhaps TRBD1 (6 bases). V shed 5 bases and J shed 1 base, with 21 bases lying between them. This CDR3 is built from 17 residues. Germline V CDR1 and CDR2: GTSNPN, SVGIG (reference sequence). CDR3 coding DNA: TGTGCCTGGGCGGCAGGACAGCCTCAGGGGAGCAATCAGCCCCAGCATTTT. Translating it yields CAWAAGQPQGSNQPQHF. The entire variable domain, with the rest obtained from reference TRBV30 and TRBJ1-5, is as follows: SQTIHQWPATLVQPVGSPLSLECTVEGTSNPNLYWYRQAAGRGLQLLFYSVGIGQISSEVPQNLSASRPQDRQFILSSKKLLLSDSGFYLCAWAAGQPQGSNQPQHFGDGTRLSIL.

The chain links TRBV5-6 to TRBJ2-3, with D tentatively TRBD1 (6 bases). There are 15 residues in the CDR3. Trimming pared 2 bases from V and 4 bases from J, leaving 14 bases between. The germline CDR1 and CDR2 sequences are SGHDT and YYEEEE. CDR3 in amino acids: CASSFGAGVADTQYF. The CDR3 coding sequence is TGTGCCAGCAGCTTCGGGGCAGGGGTGGCAGATACGCAGTATTTT.

This rearrangement joins TRBV7-2 to TRBJ2-1, with 9 bases aligning to TRBD1. This CDR3 has 13 residues. V was clipped by 6 bases and J by 4 bases; unmatched bases: 1. CDR1 is SGHTA and CDR2 is FQGNSA in the germline V gene. The CDR3 loop reads CASRGQGYNEQFF. Written as DNA, the CDR3 is TGTGCCAGCAGAGGACAGGGGTACAATGAGCAGTTCTTC.